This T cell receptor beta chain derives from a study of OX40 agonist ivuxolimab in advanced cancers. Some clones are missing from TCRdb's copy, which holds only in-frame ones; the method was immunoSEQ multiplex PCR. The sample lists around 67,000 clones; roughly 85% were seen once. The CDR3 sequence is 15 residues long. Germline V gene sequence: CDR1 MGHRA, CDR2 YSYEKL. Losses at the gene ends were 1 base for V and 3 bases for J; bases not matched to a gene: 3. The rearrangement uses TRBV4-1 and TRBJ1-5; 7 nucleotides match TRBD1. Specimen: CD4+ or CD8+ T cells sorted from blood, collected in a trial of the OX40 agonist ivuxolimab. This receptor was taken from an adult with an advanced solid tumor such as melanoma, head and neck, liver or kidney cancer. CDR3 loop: CASSQGRGNNQPQHF. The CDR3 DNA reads TGCGCCAGCAGCCAAGGCAGGGGGAACAATCAGCCCCAGCATTTT.